This T cell receptor (beta chain) was sequenced for a study of radiation and T cells in renal cell carcinoma (dated by TCRdb to about 2020). In terms of the full investigation: The samples were obtained from a clinical trial, where primary renal cell carcinomas were treated with 15 Gy stereotactic body radiation therapy and then removed by nephrectomy 4 weeks afterward. A total of under 60 samples underwent TCR beta sequencing, made up of approximately 26 tumors and about 27 peripheral blood samples. In the approximately 49 samples combined, some 4,000,000 unique CDR3 nucleotide sequences were found, encoding 2.5 million or so unique CDR3 amino acid sequences.

Taken with the paper, the label for time point translates to: baseline pretreatment blood. The sample's treatment or condition, from its label and the paper: 15 Gy SBRT to primary tumor, nephrectomy 4 weeks later. To follow tumor-enriched clonotypes, serial peripheral blood was collected from radiation-treated patients at baseline and at 2 weeks and 4 weeks after SBRT. Every patient's renal cell carcinoma showed clear cell pathology. Genomic DNA for TCR sequencing was prepared using the QIAamp DNA Blood Mini Kit (Qiagen). The analyses included just those samples that passed every quality control check. In the case of this clone: The target of this receptor is not known. Base qualities are missing; no much larger clone stands one base away.

Points the paper makes about the study in general: In blood, the top tumor clonotypes increased between baseline and 2 weeks post-radiation and then shrank by 4 weeks, which suggests that tumor-resident clones expanded only transiently. Tracking of blood repertoire dynamics stopped at four to five weeks after treatment, with no follow-up past that point. Because pretreatment tumor biopsies were not available, the baseline intratumoral presence of clonotypes could not be determined. With a single-armed trial design, the study had no way to address how radiation dose or scheduling affects the TCR repertoire.

The CDR1 and CDR2 encoded by the germline V gene (reference sequence) are SGHNT and YYREEE. V drops 4 bases and J drops 6 bases, leaving 7 bases in between. The CDR3 runs 11 amino acids, cysteine and phenylalanine included. Only CDR3 DNA is held: 33 bases, read in frame from base 1. The immunoSEQ kit was used, according to the manufacturer's recommendations, to generate TCR beta libraries from genomic DNA. For library preparation, a first multiplex PCR was performed with proprietary primers, followed by a second PCR in which unique barcodes were added, and bead cleanups were performed after each round. Each sample batch included a kit-provided positive control reaction and a negative control reaction. The final libraries underwent checking on an Agilent 4200 TapeStation D1000 ScreenTape, volumetric pooling, and quantification by qPCR. An Illumina NextSeq500 fitted with a MidOutput 150-cycle cartridge performed the sequencing, running 156 Read1 cycles and 15 Index1 cycles with the kit's custom primers. The pooled library was loaded at around 1 pM with about 20% PhiX control spiked in. The paper's processing steps were these. Vendor-processed data were analyzed in R, with a clonotype defined as all T cells sharing the same CDR3 nucleotide sequence. In the clone abundance analyses, frequencies in each sample were normalized to that sample's 10,000 most abundant clones. Before analysis, public T cell clones were removed, and these numbered fewer than six per sample on average. A difference in abundance of at least 32-fold between compartments was used to define tumor-enriched and baseline blood-enriched clonotypes. A beta-binomial differential abundance model was applied to find clonotypes that expanded or contracted between blood time points. Similarity between tumor and blood repertoires was quantified using the Baroni-Urbani and Buser coefficient, and groups were compared with two-tailed Wilcoxon tests in R. TCRdb's version of the immuneACCESS table is confined to in-frame rearrangements and falls short of the full clone set. An unresolved V gene accounts for under half of the shortfall where checked; the remainder is of unknown origin. The D gene and trimming were derived from the DNA, and the V and J assignments and clone size from that table. Recorded for this sample are more than 95,000 clones; roughly 80% of them occurred a single time. The ten most abundant clones make up around 3% of the sample.

The chain is made from TRBV5-4 and TRBJ1-1, and possibly TRBD1, on 5 matching bases. This clonotype was obtained from a woman aged 55-70 years with renal cell carcinoma. The source material was blood, sampled from a patient whose treatment included radiotherapy and nephrectomy. The CDR3 here reads CASSLGPEAFF. The nucleotide sequence is TGTGCCAGCAGCCTGGGACCTGAAGCTTTCTTT.